This T cell receptor (beta chain) came from a study of blood T cell repertoires in COVID-19. Study-level information: From the United States, Italy and Spain came samples of acute and convalescent COVID-19. T cells, B-cell-depleted T cells, or PBMCs provided the cDNA or gDNA that served as material.

Methods used by the authors: Amplification with reference gene primers provided the estimates of nucleated cell counts. TCRdb's table, derived via immunoSEQ multiplex PCR, lists solely in-frame clones and lacks some. V, J and clone size derive from that table, while D and trimming were established from the DNA sequence. The sample has about 120,000 clones, 80% seen once; the top ten hold approximately 1.8%. This CDR3 region has 15 residues. J gave up 1 base and V 7 bases, and 9 bases lay outside the gene matches. CDR1 is SNHLY, CDR2 FYNNEI, per germline. The chain employs TRBV2 and TRBJ2-7; 8 bases are a match to TRBD2. This TCR came from a man in his 70s with acute or convalescent COVID-19. Sequencing was performed on peripheral blood. The CDR3 coding sequence is TGTGCCAGCACCGGACTGCGGGGGGCATCCTACGAGCAGTACTTC. It encodes CASTGLRGASYEQYF.